This T cell receptor beta chain was captured in a study of blood T cell repertoires in COVID-19 (TCRdb year 2020). With regard to the full study: The collaborator samples originated in the United States, Italy and Spain and spanned the acute and convalescent phases of COVID-19. The material from the prospective study consisted of cDNA or gDNA derived from T cells, B-cell-depleted T cells, or PBMCs. Subjects who had been exposed to COVID-19, were actively infected with it, or had recovered from it provided the deeply sampled blood TCRbeta repertoires that made up the dataset. The repertoires were made available in a free public database intended to serve as a resource for research on the immune response to SARS-CoV-2. Samples came from the ongoing ImmuneRACE study (first 160 participants) plus 1,254 subjects from 6 global collaborators. The sample metadata nearly always contained a de-identified subject ID, COVID-19 status, age in years and sex. Where HLA class I and class II types were available, the types were taken from metadata supplied by the sample provider, not from assay-based typing.

TCRbeta CDR3 regions were amplified from genomic DNA by means of the immunoSEQ Assay, a bias-controlled multiplex PCR. The paper's data handling went like this. The number of nucleated cells in each sample was estimated by amplification of reference gene primers within the assay. To quantify the absolute abundance of each unique TCRbeta CDR3 rearrangement, sequence reads were collapsed and filtered. For each sample, productive Simpson clonality was calculated by taking the square root of Simpson's diversity index across productive rearrangements. TCRdb provides this immuneACCESS table in a form limited to in-frame rearrangements. Some clones are lacking; in checked studies, under half of them reflect an unresolved V gene, and why the rest are absent is not known. The DNA was the basis for D and trimming; V, J and clone size are from that table. The sample includes some 160,000 clones, with over 70% observed a single time. The top ten constitute about 9% of the sample.

Results and caveats for the whole study, not just this receptor: The amount of clinical and demographic metadata varied by source and participant and was provided uncurated.

Of note for this clone: Its antigen target is currently unknown. No qualities accompany the bases; no much larger clone lies one base away.

Collaborating institutions collected whole blood in K2EDTA tubes following their own protocols. For TCRbeta analysis, collaborator samples were shipped as frozen whole blood, as isolated PBMCs, or as DNA extracted from either sample type. Sequenced: peripheral blood. This clonotype originated in a man aged 50-59 years with active or convalescent COVID-19.

In nucleotide form, the sequence is TGTGCCAGCAACCTAGGACAGGGGCATTCACCCCTCCACTTT. This encodes CASNLGQGHSPLHF. Recombination connected TRBV7-9 to TRBJ1-6; the junction holds 9 bases that match TRBD1. CDR1 SEHNR and CDR2 FQNEAQ were looked up in the germline V gene (reference sequence). Reading from cysteine to phenylalanine, the CDR3 counts 14 amino acids. Only the CDR3 region is kept as DNA, spanning 42 bases read in frame from base 1. After removal of 7 bases from V and 8 bases from J, the junction retains 6 bases not matched to a gene.